The 14 T cell receptor beta chains given below trace back to one sample, sequenced in a study of blood T cells in healthy people across ages. Primers used in a second PCR of about 7 to 12 cycles were a sample-barcoded 5' primer and a J-beta primer mix. TCRdb reanalysed the 5' RACE reads using MiXCR and keeps one entry per CDR3 protein. The sample has 380,000 or so distinct CDR3 sequences, about 52% seen once; the top ten hold 45% to 60%. The sample consisted of blood. The receptors come from a man aged 60-69 years in good health.

The chain employs TRBV12-3 or TRBV12-4 and TRBJ2-3; 10 bases match TRBD2. This CDR3 comprises 16 residues. Trimming took 6 bases from V and 2 from J; bases not matched to a gene: 8. This CDR3 reads CASSFRTSGVTDTQYF. The CDR3 bases are TGTGCCAGCAGCTTTAGGACTAGCGGAGTCACAGATACGCAGTATTTT.

Written as DNA, the CDR3 is TGTGCCAGCAGGGACACAGGGAAAACTAATGAAAAACTGTTTTTT. It is translated as CASRDTGKTNEKLFF. V gene TRBV6-2 or TRBV6-3 combines with J gene TRBJ1-4; D is perhaps TRBD1 (6 bases). V gave up 6 bases and J gave up 1 base, with 12 bases separating them. The CDR3 length is 15 residues. The germline V gene encodes CDR1 MNHEY and CDR2 SVGEGT.

This clonotype was picked up a small number of times. This chain links TRBV29-1 with TRBJ2-4; no firm D call. The J call may be wrong; the DNA end is better matched by TRBJ2-7. This CDR3 spans 11 amino acids. From germline, CDR1 is SQVTM and CDR2 ANQGSEA. The DNA for the CDR3 is TGCAGCGTGGGTCTCTACGACGAGCAGTACTTC. It translates to CSVGLYDEQYF.

The table lists this clonotype with a few counts. The chain uses TRBV7-2 and TRBJ2-7, with 8 bases identical to TRBD2. The ends lost 5 bases at V and 4 bases at J; junction bases unmatched: 4. The CDR3 has 13 residues. CDR1 and CDR2 from the germline V gene are SGHTA and FQGNSA. The chain's CDR3 is CASSRTSSYEQYF. The CDR3 nucleotides read TGTGCCAGCAGCCGGACTAGCTCTTACGAGCAGTACTTC.

This sequence joins TRBV3-1 and TRBJ1-2; TRBD1 is a possible D gene (5 bases). V was trimmed by 2 bases and J by 6 bases, leaving 19 bases between them. The CDR3 extends over 16 amino acids. From germline, CDR1 is LGHDT and CDR2 YNNKEL (reference sequence). Written as DNA, the CDR3 is TGTGCCAGCAGCCAACTTTTAACCGCCTCGGGGGATGGCTACACCTTC. It codes for CASSQLLTASGDGYTF.

The V gene is TRBV11-2, the J gene TRBJ2-1; a weak D match, TRBD2 (6 bases). The germline V and J ends were trimmed by 5 bases and 2 bases, with 10 bases remaining between them. The CDR3 has 14 amino acids. CDR1 is SGHAT and CDR2 is FQNNGV in the germline V gene. CDR3 coding DNA: TGTGCCAGCAGCCCTCGACTAGCCTACAATGAGCAGTTCTTC. Translating gives CASSPRLAYNEQFF.

This clonotype appeared many times. This chain joins TRBV7-8 and TRBJ2-7; 10 nucleotides match TRBD2. CDR3 length: 22 residues. The trim removed 1 base at V and 3 bases at J, leaving 24 bases unmatched. Germline CDR1 is SGHVS and CDR2 is FQNEAQ. The CDR3 nucleotides read TGTGCCAGCAGCTTAGGAAGACAGGGCCGTAGGGCTAGCGGGAGAACGGGCTACGAGCAGTACTTC. Translated, it gives CASSLGRQGRRASGRTGYEQYF.

The rearrangement joins TRBV5-1 to TRBJ1-2, with D possibly being TRBD1 (5 bases). Germline CDR1 and CDR2: SGHRS and YFSETQ. This CDR3 is built from 13 residues. V was trimmed by 4 bases and J by 5 bases, leaving 12 bases between them. The CDR3 loop reads CASSPSPGYGYTF. CDR3 DNA: TGCGCCAGCAGCCCTTCTCCAGGGTATGGCTACACCTTC.

This clonotype was picked up a small number of times. This chain uses TRBV3-1 with TRBJ2-6, with D possibly being TRBD2 (6 bases). This CDR3 region has 14 residues. V was clipped by 5 bases and J by 4 bases, with 9 bases between them. Germline-derived CDR1 and CDR2 are LGHDT and YNNKEL (reference sequence). This chain's CDR3 is CASSSGLGANVLTF. CDR3 DNA sequence: TGTGCCAGCAGCTCGGGACTCGGGGCCAACGTCCTGACTTTC. Based on the CDR3 plus reference TRBV3-1 and TRBJ2-6, the full variable domain is DTAVSQTPKYLVTQMGNDKSIKCEQNLGHDTMYWYKQDSKKFLKIMFSYNNKELIINETVPNRFSPKSPDKAHLNLHINSLELGDSAVYFCASSSGLGANVLTFGAGSRLTVL.

This sequence joins TRBV20-1 and TRBJ2-7; TRBD2 aligns across 8 bases. CDR1 DFQATT and CDR2 SNEGSKA come from the germline V gene (reference sequence). With 8 bases clipped from V and 1 base from J, the junction kept 10 bases outside the gene matches. The CDR3 length is 14 residues. Here the CDR3 reads CSTYSGSGSYEQYF. As DNA, the CDR3 is TGCAGTACCTACAGCGGGAGTGGATCCTACGAGCAGTACTTC.

Ten or more counts support this clonotype. The chain has TRBV12-3 or TRBV12-4 and TRBJ2-5; the match to TRBD2 covers 11 bases. CDR3 size: 14 residues. Unmatched junction bases numbered 2, after V lost 6 bases and J lost 2 bases. For the CDR3, the DNA is TGTGCCAGCAGGGGACTAGCGGTTCAAGAGACCCAGTACTTC. Amino acids: CASRGLAVQETQYF.

The chain employs TRBV6-6 and TRBJ2-3; D possibly corresponds to TRBD2 (6 bases). Germline V gene lookup returns CDR1 MNHNY and CDR2 SVGAGI (reference sequence). This CDR3 spans 14 amino acids. V was pared by 7 bases and J by 5 bases, with 16 bases between. The CDR3 DNA reads TGTGCCAGCACCCTAGGAGGGCCGAAAGATACGCAGTATTTT. Residues: CASTLGGPKDTQYF.

This clonotype was seen ten or more times. J is TRBJ1-5 and V is TRBV10-3, with TRBD1 matching over 11 bases. The V gene end was trimmed by 6 bases and the J gene end by 7 bases; junction bases not matched to a gene: 5. The V gene's germline CDR1 is ENHRY and CDR2 SYGVKD. This CDR3 contains 14 residues. The CDR3 is CAISGTGGEQPQHF. The CDR3 DNA sequence: TGTGCCATCAGCGGGACAGGGGGAGAGCAGCCCCAGCATTTT.

The rearrangement uses TRBV3-1 and TRBJ2-3; 7 bases are a match to TRBD2. The germline V gene encodes CDR1 LGHDT and CDR2 YNNKEL (reference sequence). V was pared by 5 bases and J by 5 bases, with 7 bases of the junction left unmatched. This CDR3 contains 14 residues. This CDR3 is CASSSSGEGDTQYF. The CDR3 DNA is TGTGCCAGCAGCTCTTCGGGGGAGGGAGATACGCAGTATTTT.